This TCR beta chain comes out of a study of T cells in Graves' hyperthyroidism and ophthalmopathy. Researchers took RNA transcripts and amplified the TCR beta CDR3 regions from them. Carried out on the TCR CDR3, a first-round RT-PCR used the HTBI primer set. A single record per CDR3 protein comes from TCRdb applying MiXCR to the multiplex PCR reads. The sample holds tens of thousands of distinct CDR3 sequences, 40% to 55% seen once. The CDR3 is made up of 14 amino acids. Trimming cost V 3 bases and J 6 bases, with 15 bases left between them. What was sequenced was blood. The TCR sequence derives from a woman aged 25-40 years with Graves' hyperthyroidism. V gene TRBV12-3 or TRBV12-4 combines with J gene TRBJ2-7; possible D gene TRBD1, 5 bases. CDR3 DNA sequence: TGTGCCAGCAGTTTGGGGCGACGAGCTCCCGAGCAGTACTTC. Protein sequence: CASSLGRRAPEQYF.